This T cell receptor beta chain was identified in a study of T cell repertoires in cytomegalovirus infection. Across the whole study: Both CMV infection and a matching HLA type were indicated by public TCR beta signatures. General study results and limits: HLA-C-restricted CMV-specific TCR beta clonotypes were dominant in the ex vivo response. Summed public TCR beta family frequency identified CMV carriers bearing the relevant HLA.

TCRdb passed the reads through MiXCR, listing each CDR3 protein once. The sample comprises around 450,000 distinct CDR3 sequences, 31% of which are singletons, and 12% to 15% rests with the top ten. This clonotype occurred many times. Antigen specificity is unknown. Trimming shortened V by 0 bases and J by 0 bases, and 12 bases separated the two germline ends. Germline CDR1 and CDR2: LGHNA and YSLEER. The CDR3 length is 17 residues. Sequences were obtained from PBMCs. This rearrangement joins TRBV4-3 to TRBJ2-1; D may be TRBD2 (6 bases). This clonotype was obtained from a human donor in good health (CMV status not recorded). Some clones in this sample may be carry-over from other donors' samples. CDR3 DNA: TGCGCCAGCAGCCAAGAAGGTGGGCGGGGCTCCTACAATGAGCAGTTCTTC. Translated: CASSQEGGRGSYNEQFF.